The rows below give T cell receptor beta chains drawn from one sample of a study of T cells after yellow fever vaccination. TCRdb re-analysed the 5' RACE reads in MiXCR, keeping a single row per CDR3 protein. The sample comprises roughly 6,100 distinct CDR3 sequences, under 8.5% of which are singletons, and 50% to 75% rests with the top ten. The starting material was PBMCs, either bulk or a sorted T-cell subset (CD4+, CD8+, memory, or dextramer-sorted; not recorded which), obtained around 14 days after the first yellow fever vaccination. The receptors originated from a man in his late teens or twenties who received the YFV17D yellow fever vaccine. The CDR3 runs from the conserved cysteine through the conserved F or W. A D gene is named only where the DNA matches it firmly. The size entry gives once, few or many counts, or a class when the clone is expanded.

J gene: TRBJ2-1; D gene: TRBD1; clone size: many; V gene: TRBV7-3; CDR3 protein: CASSLTIRTGGAYNEQFF; CDR3 DNA: TGTGCCAGCAGCTTAACTATAAGGACAGGGGGCGCTTACAATGAGCAGTTCTTC
J gene: TRBJ2-2; D gene: .; clone size: many; V gene: TRBV4-2; CDR3 protein: CASSRTRDLLYTGELFF; CDR3 DNA: TGTGCCAGCAGCAGGACCCGGGACCTACTATACACCGGGGAGCTGTTTTTT
J gene: TRBJ1-1; D gene: .; clone size: few; V gene: TRBV3-1; CDR3 protein: CASRIGQPRSEAFF; CDR3 DNA: TGTGCCAGCAGAATTGGACAGCCCAGATCTGAAGCTTTCTTT
J gene: TRBJ2-6; D gene: .; clone size: many; V gene: TRBV28; CDR3 protein: CASSFLGPSSGANVLTF; CDR3 DNA: TGTGCCAGCAGTTTCCTGGGGCCAAGCTCTGGGGCCAACGTCCTGACTTTC
J gene: TRBJ1-1; D gene: .; clone size: many; V gene: TRBV5-1; CDR3 protein: CASSSAGVPPYGAFF; CDR3 DNA: TGCGCCAGCAGCTCGGCCGGGGTACCTCCGTATGGGGCTTTCTTT
J gene: TRBJ1-4; D gene: .; clone size: many; V gene: TRBV30; CDR3 protein: CAWSAVGSANEKLFF; CDR3 DNA: TGTGCCTGGAGTGCCGTCGGGTCGGCTAATGAAAAACTGTTTTTT
J gene: TRBJ2-1; D gene: .; clone size: many; V gene: TRBV27; CDR3 protein: CASSFSAVGHNEQFF; CDR3 DNA: TGTGCCAGCAGTTTTTCGGCAGTGGGACACAATGAGCAGTTCTTC
J gene: TRBJ1-5; D gene: TRBD1; clone size: many; V gene: TRBV19; CDR3 protein: CASIPTRDSNSNQPQHF; CDR3 DNA: TGTGCCAGCATTCCGACTCGGGACAGCAACTCCAATCAGCCCCAGCATTTT
J gene: TRBJ1-1; D gene: TRBD1; clone size: many; V gene: TRBV10-3; CDR3 protein: CAISGGLDRGFTEAFF; CDR3 DNA: TGTGCCATCAGTGGGGGTTTGGACAGGGGGTTTACTGAAGCTTTCTTT
J gene: TRBJ2-3; D gene: .; clone size: many; V gene: TRBV4-3; CDR3 protein: CASSQVGGFASTDTQYF; CDR3 DNA: TGCGCCAGCAGCCAAGTCGGCGGGTTCGCTAGCACAGATACGCAGTATTTT